In this sample, the clone carrying this TCR beta chain turned up a few times. The entry originates in a study of T-cell memory formation after mild COVID-19. The CDR3 consists of 14 residues. From germline, CDR1 is MNHEY and CDR2 SVGAGI. With 7 bases clipped from V and 2 bases from J, the junction kept 4 bases outside the gene matches. From the 5' RACE reads, TCRdb called clonotypes with MiXCR, one entry per CDR3 protein. The repertoire has about 350,000 distinct CDR3 sequences, over 25% of them found once; the top ten carry about 14%. This clonotype was sampled from an adult woman who had mild COVID-19 (a few samples of this study predate the infection). Cell type and time point are not known. The chain combines TRBV6-5 with TRBJ2-3, with 9 bases lining up with TRBD2. Material: PBMCs or a T cell subset sorted from them (not recorded which). Here the CDR3 reads CASTLAGPTDTQYF. CDR3 coding DNA: TGTGCCAGCACCCTAGCGGGACCCACAGATACGCAGTATTTT.